This TCR beta chain emerged from a study of OX40 agonist ivuxolimab in advanced cancers. Study details: In this trial design, patients received ivuxolimab intravenously at 0.01 to 10 mg/kg every 2 weeks.

This clone was observed once. Autoimmune disease history or systemic immunosuppression led to patient exclusion. Unmatched junction bases numbered 14, after V lost 6 bases and J lost 4 bases. Germline V gene data show CDR1 as SGHRS and CDR2 as YFSETQ. This CDR3 has 16 amino acids. TCRdb keeps only in-frame clones here, not all; method: immunoSEQ multiplex PCR. The sample carries 65,000 to 90,000 clones, over 80% recorded once. The sequenced sample was CD4+ or CD8+ T cells sorted from blood, obtained in a trial of the OX40 agonist ivuxolimab. This TCR was sampled from an adult with an advanced solid tumor such as melanoma, head and neck, liver or kidney cancer. This chain joins TRBV5-1 and TRBJ1-1; TRBD1 aligns across 8 bases. The CDR3 here is CASTKAQNRGGTEAFF. The CDR3 DNA is TGCGCCAGCACCAAAGCCCAAAACAGGGGGGGCACTGAAGCTTTCTTT.